This T cell receptor (beta chain) emerged from a study of shared clonotypes between healthy human individuals. In regard to this clone: What it binds is unknown.

Study observations and caveats: Memory subsets generally showed lower estimated richness than naive subsets.

Authors' methods: Filtering differed because ImmunoSEQ produced junction-only sequences that carried no quality scores. Sequencing was performed with immunoSEQ multiplex PCR; in TCRdb, only in-frame clones are kept and a portion is missing. V, J and clone size are those of that table, while D and trimming were read from the DNA. The sample consists of 1.5 million to 2.5 million clones, about 95% of them appearing once. CD8 cells classed as naive were CD45RO-negative and positively selected for CCR7, excluding terminally differentiated effector memory CD45RA+ cells. The germline gives CDR1 GTSNPN, CDR2 SVGIG (reference sequence). The germline V and J ends were trimmed by 0 bases and 3 bases, with 5 bases remaining between them. The CDR3 runs 12 residues.

The V gene is TRBV30, the J gene TRBJ1-2; no firm D call. This clonotype originated in a man younger than 35 in good health. Sequencing was performed on naive CD8+ T cells sorted from blood. This CDR3 is CAWSVADYGYTF. The CDR3 region has the DNA TGTGCCTGGAGTGTGGCAGACTATGGCTACACCTTC.